The 30 T cell receptor beta chains below come from one sample, sequenced in a study of blood T cell repertoires in COVID-19. This table comes from immunoSEQ multiplex PCR, and its TCRdb copy is limited to in-frame clones, with some not included. Of around 160,000 clones listed, around 82% are singletons. Source material: peripheral blood. Receptor source: a human donor with acute or convalescent COVID-19. The donor label of this sample is uncertain.

This chain links TRBV7-7 with TRBJ1-5, with D hard to call. The germline CDR1 and CDR2 sequences are SSHAT and FNYEAQ (reference sequence). This CDR3 spans 13 amino acids. The CDR3 loop reads CATLGRSNQPQHF. In nucleotides, the CDR3 is TGTGCTACCTTAGGCAGGAGCAATCAGCCCCAGCATTTT.

The chain links TRBV5-1 to TRBJ1-2; D might be TRBD1 (5 bases). Germline V lookup: CDR1 SGHRS, CDR2 YFSETQ. Trimming cost V 4 bases and J 2 bases, with 18 bases left between them. The CDR3 totals 16 residues. The CDR3 is CASSLRRRQTNYGYTF. CDR3 sequence (DNA): TGCGCCAGCAGCCTGCGCCGGAGACAGACAAACTATGGCTACACCTTC.

This chain connects TRBV3-1 (or the pseudogene TRBV3-2) to TRBJ1-2, with D maybe TRBD1 (5 bases). Per the germline V gene, CDR1 is LGHDT and CDR2 is YNNKEL (reference sequence). This CDR3 is 13 amino acids long. V was clipped by 8 bases and J by 4 bases, with 14 bases between them. In nucleotides, the CDR3 is TGTGCCAGCGCAGGGCCGTCTCTCTATGGCTACACCTTC. Its protein is CASAGPSLYGYTF.

The V call is TRBV7-2, the J call TRBJ2-2; 8 bases are shared with TRBD2. Germline CDR1 is SGHTA and CDR2 is FQGNSA. V lost 3 bases, J lost 7 bases, and 4 bases stayed unmatched. This CDR3 spans 14 amino acids. As DNA, the CDR3 is TGTGCCAGCAGCTTTCAGCGGGGGCTCGGGGAGCTGTTTTTT. This codes for CASSFQRGLGELFF. Drawing the rest from reference TRBV7-2 and TRBJ2-2, the complete variable domain is GAGVSQSPSNKVTEKGKDVELRCDPISGHTALYWYRQSLGQGLEFLIYFQGNSAPDKSGLPSDRFSAERTGGSVSTLTIQRTQQEDSAVYLCASSFQRGLGELFFGEGSRLTVL.

The gene calls are TRBV2 and TRBJ2-3; 7 bases fit TRBD2. The CDR3 runs to 16 residues. After removal of 1 base from V and 2 bases from J, the junction contained 6 bases not matched to a gene. Germline V lookup: CDR1 SNHLY, CDR2 FYNNEI. The CDR3 DNA sequence: TGTGCCAGCAGTGAAGGAAGCGGGGCAAACACAGATACGCAGTATTTT. Amino acid sequence: CASSEGSGANTDTQYF.

The V and J genes are TRBV7-3 and TRBJ1-2; the D is unclear. Germline lookup yields CDR1 SGHTA and CDR2 FQGTGA. This CDR3 has 13 residues. Trimming stripped 2 bases from V and 7 bases from J, with 11 bases between. The CDR3 DNA follows: TGTGCCAGCAGCTTATACGCGGATCGTGGCTACACCTTC. Protein sequence: CASSLYADRGYTF.

This clone was picked up a small number of times. This rearrangement joins TRBV29-1 to TRBJ2-3, with a possible D match to TRBD2 (6 bases). Germline CDR1 and CDR2: SQVTM and ANQGSEA. This CDR3 is 14 amino acids long. Between the trimmed V and J ends, which lost 4 bases and 4 bases, there was a span of 15 bases. CDR3 loop: CSVGRGKAADTQYF. The CDR3 DNA sequence: TGCAGCGTTGGGCGGGGCAAGGCGGCAGATACGCAGTATTTT.

V is TRBV5-1 and J is TRBJ1-3, with 10 bases lining up with TRBD1. V shed 5 bases, J shed 0 bases, and the junction held 8 bases outside the gene matches. This CDR3 has 17 residues. Germline lookup yields CDR1 SGHRS and CDR2 YFSETQ. The CDR3 sequence is CASSQRGQGSSGNTIYF. The CDR3 DNA sequence: TGCGCCAGCAGTCAAAGGGGACAGGGGAGCTCTGGAAACACCATATATTTT.

V and J are TRBV7-9 and TRBJ2-2; D might be TRBD1 (5 bases). CDR3 length equals 15 residues. V gave up 3 bases and J gave up 5 bases, with 13 bases separating them. Per the germline V gene, CDR1 is SEHNR and CDR2 is FQNEAQ (reference sequence). The CDR3 region has the DNA TGTGCCAGCAGCTTGAGTACAGGTTATACCGGGGAGCTGTTTTTT. This sequence encodes CASSLSTGYTGELFF.

The rearrangement joins TRBV4-2 to TRBJ1-2, with 7 bases fitting TRBD1. The CDR3 extends over 15 amino acids. CDR1 is LGHNA and CDR2 is YNFKEQ in the germline V gene. Germline trimming cut 2 bases from V and 4 bases from J; bases unmatched to any gene: 7. The CDR3 loop reads CASSQTGEPLYGYTF. The CDR3 DNA sequence: TGTGCCAGCAGCCAAACAGGGGAGCCTCTCTATGGCTACACCTTC.

The rearrangement uses TRBV29-1 and TRBJ2-1, with 8 bases aligning to TRBD1. The germline V gene has CDR1 SQVTM and CDR2 ANQGSEA. Trimming cost V 7 bases and J 9 bases; bases outside gene matches: 8. CDR3 length equals 12 residues. CDR3 sequence (DNA): TGCAGCGCCGGGGCAGGGGGCCGTGAGCAGTTCTTC. Encoded protein: CSAGAGGREQFF.

The chain carries TRBV6-2 or TRBV6-3 and TRBJ1-1, with 10 positions matching TRBD1. This CDR3 has 15 residues. Germline lookup yields CDR1 MNHEY and CDR2 SVGEGT. J lost 4 bases, V lost 5 bases, and 7 bases had no gene match. The CDR3 DNA sequence: TGTGCCAGCAGTAGAAACCGGGACAGGGGCACTGAAGCTTTCTTT. Residues: CASSRNRDRGTEAFF.

V is TRBV5-4 and J is TRBJ1-4, with 10 bases identical to TRBD1. Germline CDR1 reads SGHNT; CDR2 reads YYREEE (reference sequence). The J segment lost 8 bases and the V segment lost 3 bases, leaving 7 bases of the junction unmatched. This CDR3 region has 15 residues. CDR3 nucleotide sequence: TGTGCCAGCAGCTCCCGGGACAGGGGAGGGGAAAAACTGTTTTTT. Translating gives CASSSRDRGGEKLFF.

This clone was picked up a small number of times. The chain has TRBV19 and TRBJ1-2; 7 positions agree with TRBD1. CDR3 size: 14 residues. The V segment lost 5 bases and the J segment 0 bases; nucleotides outside the gene matches: 3. Germline loops: CDR1 LNHDA, CDR2 SQIVND (reference sequence). The CDR3 region has the DNA TGTGCCAGTAGTCGGACAGGCGCTAACTATGGCTACACCTTC. Translation gives CASSRTGANYGYTF.

This chain links TRBV5-1 with TRBJ1-5; 7 bases agree with TRBD1. This CDR3 has 15 residues. CDR1 is SGHRS and CDR2 is YFSETQ in the germline V gene. Trimming cost V 2 bases and J 6 bases; bases outside gene matches: 8. The CDR3 region has the DNA TGCGCCAGCAGCTTAACAGGGGATAGCGTTCAGCCCCAGCATTTT. Translated, it gives CASSLTGDSVQPQHF.

V gene TRBV19 combines with J gene TRBJ2-1, with TRBD2 identical over 7 bases. The CDR3 has 13 residues. The V and J ends lost 9 bases and 5 bases, in that order; junction bases with no gene match: 7. In germline, CDR1 is LNHDA, CDR2 SQIVND (reference sequence). The CDR3 sequence is CASGTKRHNEQFF. The CDR3 nucleotides read TGTGCCAGCGGGACTAAGAGACACAATGAGCAGTTCTTC.

J is TRBJ2-5 and V is TRBV2; possible D gene TRBD2, 6 bases. This CDR3 has 15 amino acids. V was cut by 2 bases and J by 4 bases, with 14 bases left in between. Germline V gene data show CDR1 as SNHLY and CDR2 as FYNNEI. CDR3 sequence: CASSESAGRGETQYF. The CDR3, as DNA: TGTGCCAGCAGTGAATCGGCGGGGCGGGGAGAGACCCAGTACTTC.

The chain is built from TRBV6-6 and TRBJ2-7; 7 bases agree with TRBD1. Germline V gene data show CDR1 as MNHNY and CDR2 as SVGAGI (reference sequence). V lost 8 bases to trimming and J lost 3 bases; unmatched junction nucleotides: 10. This CDR3 is built from 14 residues. The CDR3 nucleotides read TGTGCCAGCCGTTCCCGACAGGGCTACTACGAGCAGTACTTC. Translating it yields CASRSRQGYYEQYF.

The chain joins TRBV19 to TRBJ1-5; D call uncertain. The CDR3 has 13 residues. The V end was cut by 3 bases, the J end by 3 bases, with 6 bases between. The germline CDR1 and CDR2 sequences are LNHDA and SQIVND (reference sequence). Written as DNA, the CDR3 is TGTGCCAGTAGTATTAGTACCAATCAGCCCCAGCATTTT. Its translation: CASSISTNQPQHF.

The V call is TRBV5-1, the J call TRBJ2-2; 8 bases line up with TRBD2. The CDR3 spans 14 residues. From germline, CDR1 is SGHRS and CDR2 YFSETQ. V shed 4 bases, J shed 7 bases, and the junction held 6 bases outside the gene matches. The DNA of the CDR3 is TGCGCCAGCAGCGTCGGGGGGGCTGGCGGGGAGCTGTTTTTT. It is translated as CASSVGGAGGELFF.

The V call is TRBV3-1 (or the pseudogene TRBV3-2), the J call TRBJ1-1; D is ambiguous. V lost 3 bases to trimming and J lost 8 bases, with 10 bases between them. CDR3 length: 12 amino acids. CDR1 is LGHDT and CDR2 is YNNKEL in the germline V gene (reference sequence). The CDR3 sequence: CASSQGGREAFF. CDR3 coding DNA: TGTGCCAGCAGCCAGGGAGGCAGGGAAGCTTTCTTT.

The chain carries TRBV19 and TRBJ1-4, with D perhaps matching TRBD1 (6 bases). V lost 3 bases and J lost 10, with 15 bases in between. Germline V gene lookup returns CDR1 LNHDA and CDR2 SQIVND (reference sequence). This CDR3 is 14 amino acids long. This CDR3 reads CASSMRTGSRKLFF. Written as DNA, the CDR3 is TGTGCCAGTAGTATGAGAACAGGGAGCAGAAAACTGTTTTTT.

In its sample, this clone ranks as large. The chain joins TRBV11-2 to TRBJ1-3, with D maybe TRBD1 (6 bases). This CDR3 spans 17 amino acids. With 5 bases removed from V and 0 bases from J, the gap between germline ends came to 17 bases. CDR1 SGHAT and CDR2 FQNNGV come from the germline V gene. The CDR3, as DNA: TGTGCCAGCAGCCTGGGGGGGCGTTTTCTCTCTGGAAACACCATATATTTT. Its protein is CASSLGGRFLSGNTIYF.

This clone has just one count. The CDR3 region has the DNA TGTGCCAGTAGTATTCCTGACAGGCCCGTCTCAACTAATGAAAAACTGTTTTTT. It yields the protein CASSIPDRPVSTNEKLFF. The chain links TRBV19 to TRBJ1-4; tentative D call: TRBD1 (6 bases). V lost 3 bases and J lost 0, with 17 bases in between. Germline CDR1 is LNHDA and CDR2 is SQIVND (reference sequence). The CDR3 is made up of 18 amino acids.

The V gene is TRBV6-2 or TRBV6-3, the J gene TRBJ2-7, with D perhaps TRBD1 (6 bases). Germline CDR1 reads MNHEY; CDR2 reads SVGEGT. The CDR3 extends over 15 amino acids. Trimming took off 5 bases at V and 2 bases at J, with 16 bases between the two ends. CDR3: CASSQGGRDTYEQYF. For the CDR3, the DNA is TGTGCCAGCAGTCAAGGGGGTAGGGACACCTACGAGCAGTACTTC.

The chain is built from TRBV9 and TRBJ1-1; 10 bases map to TRBD1. The CDR3 is 16 amino acids. Germline V lookup: CDR1 SGDLS, CDR2 YYNGEE. With V trimmed by 0 bases and J by 3 bases, 5 bases remained unmatched. CDR3 residues: CASSVGTGGHHTEAFF. CDR3 nucleotides: TGTGCCAGCAGCGTAGGGACAGGGGGTCATCACACTGAAGCTTTCTTT.

This chain joins TRBV6-5 and TRBJ2-5; maybe TRBD2 (6 bases). V was trimmed by 8 bases and J by 5 bases, leaving 12 bases between them. This CDR3 region has 12 residues. Germline-derived CDR1 and CDR2 are MNHEY and SVGAGI. In nucleotides, the CDR3 is TGTGCCAGCCAGGACTATTCCGAGACCCAGTACTTC. This codes for CASQDYSETQYF.

This clone was counted a few times. This chain joins TRBV3-1 (or the pseudogene TRBV3-2) and TRBJ1-2; TRBD1 matches 9 bases. CDR1 LGHDT and CDR2 YNNKEL come from the germline V gene (reference sequence). The CDR3 length is 15 residues. Trimming at V came to 4 bases and at J to 3 bases, leaving 6 bases not matched to a gene. The CDR3 coding sequence is TGTGCCAGCAGCCCGGGACAGGGATCGTACTATGGCTACACCTTC. Its protein is CASSPGQGSYYGYTF.

This chain joins TRBV5-6 and TRBJ1-6; TRBD1 is a possible D gene (5 bases). Trimming pared 1 base from V and 10 bases from J, leaving 24 bases between. The CDR3 spans 18 residues. Germline assignment: CDR1 SGHDT and CDR2 YYEEEE. CDR3 sequence: CASSLPVVGTVRGSPLHF. The CDR3 DNA is TGTGCCAGCAGCTTGCCGGTGGTAGGGACGGTACGGGGGTCACCCCTCCACTTT.

V is TRBV5-1 and J is TRBJ1-1, with 9 nucleotides matching TRBD1. J was trimmed by 1 base and V by 1 base; bases with no gene match: 2. The germline gives CDR1 SGHRS, CDR2 YFSETQ. The CDR3 sequence is 15 residues long. The CDR3 DNA sequence: TGCGCCAGCAGCTTGCGACAGGGGGAGAACACTGAAGCTTTCTTT. Amino acid sequence: CASSLRQGENTEAFF.